What follows are 27 T cell receptor beta chains derived from one specimen sequenced in a study of tissue T cells after allogeneic stem cell transplantation. The method was immunoSEQ multiplex PCR; TCRdb's version includes in-frame clones alone and lacks a portion of them. The sample records about 22,000 clones, roughly 72% being singletons. The sample was spleen. Source of these receptors: a female BALB/c mouse in good health. Strain haplotype (MHC): H2-d.

Note on this clone: The gene symbols are mouse symbols. The CDR3 end lies 1 residue beyond the end of the read and is filled in from the germline J gene. The J gene is TRBJ2-2, the V gene TRBV5, with 7 nucleotides matching TRBD1. CDR1 is LGHNA, CDR2 YNLKQL, per germline (reference sequence). With V trimmed by 4 bases and J by 4 bases, 3 bases remained unmatched. CDR3 length equals 14 residues. Here the CDR3 reads CASSLQGSTGQLYF. The part of the CDR3 DNA that was read is TGTGCCAGCAGCCTACAGGGGAGCACCGGGCAGCTCTAC.

With regard to this clone: Gene and germline names: mouse. The read finishes 1 residue shy of the CDR3 end, and the germline J gene is used to complete it. The chain joins TRBV13-3 to TRBJ1-1, with 7 bases fitting TRBD1. Germline CDR1 NNHDY, CDR2 SYVADS. J was trimmed by 4 bases and V by 0 bases; bases with no gene match: 0. There are 13 residues in the CDR3. The CDR3 loop reads CASSDDRGTEVFF. Partial CDR3 DNA: TGTGCCAGCAGTGATGACAGGGGCACAGAAGTCTTC.

As regards this clone: Gene names denote mouse genes. The CDR3 is cut off 1 residue early in the read; its end comes from the germline J gene. This chain uses TRBV1 with TRBJ2-1; the D is unclear. V was shortened by 3 bases and J by 5 bases, with 5 bases between the two germline ends. Germline V gene lookup returns CDR1 NSQYPW and CDR2 LRSPGD (reference sequence). The CDR3 is made up of 12 amino acids. The sequenced CDR3 bases are TGCACCTGCAGTGCTCCAGATGCTGAGCAGTTC. Protein: CTCSAPDAEQF. The whole CDR3 protein reads CTCSAPDAEQFF.

In its sample, this clone was seen a few times. These gene names are mouse names. Read sequence stops 1 residue before the CDR3 end, and the germline J gene provides the missing end. The chain uses TRBV5 and TRBJ1-4; 10 bases map to TRBD1. Trimming cost V 0 bases and J 7 bases; bases outside gene matches: 5. The CDR3 is made up of 16 amino acids. CDR1 LGHNA and CDR2 YNLKQL come from the germline V gene (reference sequence). CDR3 sequence reads: CASSQDRQGAPERLFF. The sequenced CDR3 bases are TGTGCCAGCAGCCAAGATAGACAGGGGGCGCCCGAAAGATTATTT.

In regard to this clone: Gene names are mouse gene names. This sample includes further DNA sequences coding for the same CDR3. The sequenced part of the CDR3 DNA is TGTGCCAGCAGCCAAGATGGGGGGCGAGGGGAACAGTAC. This codes for CASSQDGGRGEQY. The CDR3 in full is CASSQDGGRGEQYF. The rearrangement joins TRBV5 to TRBJ2-7, with D perhaps matching TRBD2 (7 bases). Coverage ceases 1 residue before the CDR3 finishes, and the germline J gene fills in the end. The CDR3 contains 14 residues. V shed 0 bases and J shed 7 bases, with 13 bases lying between them. Germline V gene lookup returns CDR1 LGHNA and CDR2 YNLKQL (reference sequence).

This clone has more than one count but fewer than ten. Any gene name here is a mouse gene name. CDR3 amino acids: CASSLPGGLYEQYF. The CDR3 DNA, read in part, is TGTGCCAGCAGTCTGCCTGGGGGCCTCTATGAACAGTAC. The chain has TRBV24 and TRBJ2-7, with a tentative D call TRBD2 (7 bases). The sequence runs out 1 residue before the end of the CDR3; the remainder is reconstructed from the germline J gene. CDR1 KGHTA and CDR2 FRNEEI come from the germline V gene. The CDR3 runs 14 residues. V was cut by 2 bases and J by 3 bases, with 11 bases left in between.

As for this clone: All gene names here are mouse names. The DNA ends 1 residue before the CDR3 does, and the rest of the CDR3 is filled in from the germline J gene. The chain joins TRBV19 to TRBJ2-4, with 8 positions matching TRBD2. Trimming removed 4 bases from V and 0 bases from J; junction bases left unmatched: 4. Germline loops: CDR1 FNHDT, CDR2 SITEND (reference sequence). CDR3 size: 15 residues. Here the CDR3 reads CASSRDWTSQNTLYF. Partial CDR3 DNA: TGTGCCAGCAGTCGGGACTGGACTAGTCAAAACACCTTGTAC.

This clone was seen more than once but under ten times. Germline and genes: mouse. The CDR3 end falls 1 residue outside the read, so it is completed with the germline J gene. This chain links TRBV2 with TRBJ1-3; D is ambiguous. V was pared by 1 base and J by 0 bases, with 4 bases between. The CDR3 covers 14 residues. Germline values: CDR1 LGHNA, CDR2 YSYQKL. The sequenced part of the CDR3 DNA is TGTGCCAGCAGCCAAGTGGGTTCTGGAAATACGCTCTAT. This codes for CASSQVGSGNTLY. The CDR3 as a whole reads CASSQVGSGNTLYF.

In the case of this clone: Here the gene names and germline are mouse. Read coverage stops 1 residue before the CDR3 terminus; the germline J gene supplies the remainder. The rearrangement joins TRBV19 to TRBJ2-5, with D perhaps TRBD2 (7 bases). CDR3 size: 13 residues. The V gene lost 5 bases and the J gene lost 1 base, with 8 bases spanning the gap. Germline V gene lookup returns CDR1 FNHDT and CDR2 SITEND (reference sequence). Incomplete CDR3 DNA: TGTGCCAGCAGGGGGGGCGACCAAGACACCCAGTAC. Translated, it gives CASRGGDQDTQY. The whole CDR3 reads CASRGGDQDTQYF.

This clone was seen only a few times. Germline and genes here are mouse. The read ends 1 residue before the CDR3 terminus; that terminus is restored from the germline J gene. This chain connects TRBV14 to TRBJ2-7; 8 bases line up with TRBD2. Germline V CDR1 and CDR2: SGHDT, FRDEAV. This CDR3 region has 12 residues. V shed 5 bases, J shed 5 bases, and the junction held 3 bases outside the gene matches. CDR3 in amino acids: CASRLGGHEQYF. CDR3 bases read: TGTGCCAGCAGGCTGGGGGGACATGAACAGTAC.

Turning to this clone: The germline and genes are mouse ones. The CDR3 extends 1 residue past the end of the read, so its final part is completed from the germline J gene. The chain recombines TRBV19 with TRBJ2-1, with TRBD2 matching over 9 bases. CDR3 length equals 15 residues. CDR1 and CDR2 from the germline V gene are FNHDT and SITEND (reference sequence). V dropped 3 bases and J dropped 4; count of bases not matched to a gene: 5. The CDR3 loop reads CASSRDWDPYAEQFF. CDR3 bases read: TGTGCCAGCAGTAGGGACTGGGATCCTTATGCTGAGCAGTTC.

Concerning this clone: The genes are named according to mouse. The sequenced fragment ends 1 residue before the CDR3 boundary, so the rest is inferred from the germline J gene. The chain joins TRBV5 to TRBJ2-1, with 10 bases identical to TRBD2. CDR1 and CDR2 (germline): LGHNA, YNLKQL (reference sequence). This CDR3 has 16 amino acids. V gave up 4 bases and J gave up 1 base; unmatched junction bases: 4. The part of the CDR3 DNA that was read is TGTGCCAGCAGCCCTCAGGACTGGGGGAACTATGCTGAGCAGTTC. Its protein is CASSPQDWGNYAEQF. The whole CDR3 protein is CASSPQDWGNYAEQFF.

Details on this clone: Gene labels here are mouse ones. The CDR3 end is not reached by the read, which stops 1 residue before it; the germline J gene fills it in. The chain has TRBV1 and TRBJ1-2; 7 positions match TRBD1. The CDR3 is 13 residues long. Germline CDR1 and CDR2: NSQYPW and LRSPGD (reference sequence). The V gene end was trimmed by 6 bases and the J gene end by 3 bases; junction bases not matched to a gene: 4. Incomplete CDR3 DNA: TGCACCTGCAGCAACAGGGGAGACTCCGACTACACC. It is translated as CTCSNRGDSDYT. The full CDR3 protein reads CTCSNRGDSDYTF.

In regard to this clone: Gene names and germline refer to mouse. The CDR3 is cut off 1 residue early in the read; its end comes from the germline J gene. This chain connects TRBV20 to TRBJ1-1; 11 nucleotides agree with TRBD1. In germline, CDR1 is GFQATS, CDR2 STVNSAI. This CDR3 spans 12 amino acids. After removal of 6 bases from V and 4 bases from J, the junction contained 1 base not matched to a gene. The CDR3 bases that were read are TGTGGTGCCGGGACAGGGGGCACAGAAGTCTTC. It specifies CGAGTGGTEVF. The full CDR3 protein reads CGAGTGGTEVFF.

This clone was seen only a few times. Here the gene names and germline are mouse. The sequenced fragment ends 1 residue before the CDR3 boundary, so the rest is inferred from the germline J gene. The chain uses TRBV16 and TRBJ2-7, with 12 bases matching TRBD2. Germline trimming cut 5 bases from V and 3 bases from J; bases unmatched to any gene: 2. Germline V lookup: CDR1 SGHSA, CDR2 FRNQAP. The CDR3 is 14 residues long. CDR3 sequence reads: CASSEGLGGYEQYF. The DNA read from the CDR3 is TGTGCAAGCAGCGAGGGACTGGGGGGCTATGAACAGTAC.

Concerning this clone: Gene names refer to mouse genes. The observed sequence ends 1 residue before the CDR3 terminus, with the missing tail filled in from the germline J gene. The chain joins TRBV13-2 to TRBJ2-5; 10 bases are shared with TRBD1. CDR3 length: 15 amino acids. Losses at the gene ends were 3 bases for V and 3 bases for J; bases not matched to a gene: 4. Germline lookup yields CDR1 NNHNN and CDR2 SYGAGS (reference sequence). The CDR3 loop reads CASGAPGQGQDTQYF. The part of the CDR3 DNA that was read is TGTGCCAGCGGTGCTCCGGGACAGGGGCAAGACACCCAGTAC.

About this clone itself: Gene names are mouse gene names. The read is 1 residue too short to cover the CDR3 end, so that end is filled in from the germline J gene. The chain has TRBV13-1 and TRBJ2-2; 7 positions match TRBD1. Germline V lookup: CDR1 NSHNY, CDR2 SYGAGN. V gave up 3 bases and J gave up 2 bases; unmatched junction bases: 4. The CDR3 consists of 15 residues. CDR3: CASSVTGANTGQLYF. The sequenced CDR3 bases are TGTGCCAGCAGTGTCACAGGGGCGAACACCGGGCAGCTCTAC.

As to this clone: Gene names follow the mouse nomenclature. The read halts 1 residue ahead of the CDR3 end, with the missing end drawn from the germline J gene. The chain couples TRBV13-1 to TRBJ2-1; D unclear. The length of the CDR3 is 14 residues. Germline V gives CDR1 NSHNY, CDR2 SYGAGN. The V and J ends lost 0 bases and 6 bases respectively, with 10 bases between them. CDR3 sequence reads: CASSDAFLVAEQFF. The CDR3 DNA, read in part, is TGTGCCAGCAGTGATGCATTCCTGGTTGCTGAGCAGTTC.

With respect to this clone: Mouse germline and gene names are used. The read terminates 1 residue ahead of where the CDR3 ends, so the germline J gene completes it. V is TRBV13-3 and J is TRBJ2-5; 11 bases map to TRBD2. The V gene end was trimmed by 5 bases and the J gene end by 5 bases; junction bases not matched to a gene: 4. This CDR3 region has 14 residues. Looked up from germline, CDR1 is NNHDY and CDR2 is SYVADS. The part of the CDR3 DNA that was read is TGTGCCAGCAGCGGACTGGGGGGAGGAGACACCCAGTAC. Amino acid sequence: CASSGLGGGDTQY. The CDR3 reads in full as CASSGLGGGDTQYF.

Regarding this clone: Each gene name is a mouse one. The missing CDR3 end, 1 residue past where the read stops, is filled in from the germline J gene. This rearrangement joins TRBV2 to TRBJ1-6, with 11 bases matching TRBD1. TRBJ1-6 is labeled an ORF, and its function is uncertain. The CDR3 extends over 16 amino acids. With 0 bases clipped from V and 5 bases from J, the junction kept 0 bases outside the gene matches. The germline V gene encodes CDR1 LGHNA and CDR2 YSYQKL. The CDR3 loop is CASSQEDRGHNSPLYF. The sequenced CDR3 bases are TGTGCCAGCAGCCAAGAGGACAGGGGGCATAATTCGCCCCTCTAC.

Of note for this clone: Gene names refer to mouse genes. Coverage ceases 1 residue before the CDR3 finishes, and the germline J gene fills in the end. The chain combines TRBV19 with TRBJ1-1; D not certain. The CDR3 covers 13 residues. V gave up 0 bases and J gave up 0 bases, with 3 bases separating them. From germline, CDR1 is FNHDT and CDR2 SITEND (reference sequence). CDR3 protein: CASSIGSNTEVFF. The CDR3 bases that were read are TGTGCCAGCAGTATAGGGTCAAACACAGAAGTCTTC.

With regard to this clone: The gene names here belong to mouse. The CDR3 end falls 1 residue outside the read, so it is completed with the germline J gene. The chain couples TRBV2 to TRBJ2-1; 8 nucleotides align to TRBD1. Per germline, CDR1 LGHNA and CDR2 YSYQKL. CDR3 length equals 16 residues. Germline trimming cut 1 base from V and 7 bases from J; bases unmatched to any gene: 9. The CDR3 bases that were read are TGTGCCAGCAGCCAAGCTCCAGGGGGCGCGGGGGCTGAGCAGTTC. Protein product: CASSQAPGGAGAEQF. The complete CDR3 protein is CASSQAPGGAGAEQFF.

Comment on this clone: Gene names refer to mouse genes. The read is 1 residue too short to cover the CDR3 end, so that end is filled in from the germline J gene. The chain combines TRBV13-1 with TRBJ2-1; 10 bases are shared with TRBD2. This CDR3 contains 16 residues. V lost 0 bases and J lost 1; bases outside the gene matches: 1. Per germline, CDR1 NSHNY and CDR2 SYGAGN. CDR3: CASSDDWGGNYAEQFF. The DNA read from the CDR3 is TGTGCCAGCAGTGATGACTGGGGGGGAAACTATGCTGAGCAGTTC.

Comments on this clone: The listed genes are named as in mouse. The read gets to within 1 residue of the CDR3 end, and the germline J gene fills in the rest. J is TRBJ2-5 and V is TRBV13-3; TRBD2 matches 13 bases. Germline assignment: CDR1 NNHDY and CDR2 SYVADS. V was pared by 1 base and J by 2 bases, with 4 bases of the junction left unmatched. The CDR3 totals 17 residues. CDR3 protein: CASSDHRDWGGQDTQYF. CDR3 DNA, as far as it was read: TGTGCCAGCAGTGATCACCGGGACTGGGGGGGCCAAGACACCCAGTAC.

Points on this clone: The listed genes are named as in mouse. Coverage ceases 1 residue before the CDR3 finishes, and the germline J gene fills in the end. J is TRBJ2-4 and V is TRBV19; D not resolved. Trimming removed 5 bases at V and 0 bases at J, with 4 bases between. Germline CDR1 reads FNHDT; CDR2 reads SITEND (reference sequence). This CDR3 is 12 amino acids long. CDR3 region: CASRTSQNTLYF. The CDR3 bases that were read are TGTGCCAGCAGAACTAGTCAAAACACCTTGTAC.

As concerns this clone: All gene names here are mouse names. CDR3 DNA (partial): TGTGCCAGCAGTGATGAAGTCACAGAAGTCTTC. Its translation is CASSDEVTEVF. The complete CDR3 sequence is CASSDEVTEVFF. This chain links TRBV13-3 with TRBJ1-1; no clear D gene. Read sequence stops 1 residue before the CDR3 end, and the germline J gene provides the missing end. Trimming cost V 0 bases and J 4 bases, with 4 bases left between them. Germline CDR1 and CDR2: NNHDY and SYVADS. The CDR3 runs 12 residues.

A word on this clone: The genes are named according to mouse. The read ends 1 residue before the CDR3 terminus; that terminus is restored from the germline J gene. V gene TRBV19 combines with J gene TRBJ2-1; 9 bases line up with TRBD2. Germline values: CDR1 FNHDT, CDR2 SITEND (reference sequence). V shed 2 bases and J 2 bases; nucleotides not matched to a gene: 2. CDR3 size: 15 residues. CDR3 residues: CASSIRDWDYAEQFF. Partial CDR3 DNA: TGTGCCAGCAGTATCCGGGACTGGGACTATGCTGAGCAGTTC.